Listed here are 30 T cell receptor beta chains from one sample, sequenced in a study of OX40 agonist ivuxolimab in advanced cancers. Some clones are missing from TCRdb's copy, which holds only in-frame ones; the method was immunoSEQ multiplex PCR. The sample contains 45,000 to 50,000 clones, around 88% of which appear only once. This specimen consisted of CD4+ or CD8+ T cells sorted from blood, obtained in a trial of the OX40 agonist ivuxolimab. The receptors shown here come from an adult with an advanced solid tumor such as melanoma, head and neck, liver or kidney cancer.

V gene TRBV19 combines with J gene TRBJ1-2; 7 bases map to TRBD1. With 3 bases clipped from V and 3 bases from J, the junction kept 7 bases outside the gene matches. Germline values: CDR1 LNHDA, CDR2 SQIVND (reference sequence). The CDR3 has 15 residues. The CDR3 loop reads CASSISDDRDYGYTF. The CDR3 DNA reads as TGTGCCAGTAGTATCTCGGACGACAGGGACTATGGCTACACCTTC.

V usage is TRBV6-6 and J usage is TRBJ2-7, with TRBD2 matching 11 bases. CDR1 MNHNY and CDR2 SVGAGI come from the germline V gene (reference sequence). The V gene end was trimmed by 6 bases and the J gene end by 2 bases; junction bases not matched to a gene: 6. There are 15 residues in the CDR3. In nucleotides, the CDR3 is TGTGCCAGCAGCCCGGCTAGCGGGAGGACCTACGAGCAGTACTTC. Translating gives CASSPASGRTYEQYF.

The chain links TRBV5-1 to TRBJ2-7; possibly TRBD1 for D (6 bases). Deletions cut 4 bases from V and 4 bases from J, with 9 bases between. CDR1 and CDR2 (germline): SGHRS, YFSETQ. This CDR3 is built from 12 residues. This CDR3 is CASSRTGYEQYF. CDR3 bases: TGCGCCAGCAGCCGTACAGGGTACGAGCAGTACTTC.

The CDR3 sequence: CASSDPHGGAGAQETQYF. The DNA for the CDR3 is TGTGCCAGCAGTGACCCCCATGGGGGAGCGGGTGCCCAAGAGACCCAGTACTTC. This rearrangement joins TRBV6-4 to TRBJ2-5; TRBD2 might be the D (6 bases). Germline V gene data show CDR1 as MRHNA and CDR2 as SNTAGT. There are 18 residues in the CDR3. Trimming pared 2 bases from V and 1 base from J, leaving 20 bases between.

The chain uses TRBV28 and TRBJ2-3; 13 bases match TRBD2. Germline trimming cut 6 bases from V and 1 base from J; bases unmatched to any gene: 16. Germline CDR1 and CDR2: MDHEN and SYDVKM. CDR3 size: 20 residues. The CDR3 coding sequence is TGTGCCAGCAGCCCACCCGGGGGACTAGCGGGGAGGACGGGCACAGATACGCAGTATTTT. Translation: CASSPPGGLAGRTGTDTQYF.

This clone was counted a few times. The chain joins TRBV28 to TRBJ2-1, with D tentatively TRBD1 (5 bases). V gave up 2 bases and J gave up 0 bases, with 5 bases separating them. Germline values: CDR1 MDHEN, CDR2 SYDVKM. This CDR3 spans 14 amino acids. The chain's CDR3 is CASSLTGSYNEQFF. In DNA form, the CDR3 reads TGTGCCAGCAGTTTAACAGGCTCCTACAATGAGCAGTTCTTC.

J is TRBJ2-7 and V is TRBV28, with a tentative D call TRBD1 (5 bases). The V end lost 3 bases, the J end lost 3 bases, and 12 bases lay between the germline ends. Germline assignment: CDR1 MDHEN and CDR2 SYDVKM. The CDR3 has 14 amino acids. The CDR3 DNA follows: TGTGCCAGCAGTTTGGCGGCAGGGCTCTACGAGCAGTACTTC. It encodes CASSLAAGLYEQYF.

The CDR3 protein is CASSGRQGSFTDTQYF. The CDR3, as DNA: TGTGCCAGCAGCGGTAGACAGGGGTCCTTCACAGATACGCAGTATTTT. The chain joins TRBV9 to TRBJ2-3, with 8 bases matching TRBD1. The CDR3 is made up of 16 amino acids. Germline V gives CDR1 SGDLS, CDR2 YYNGEE. Germline trimming cut 3 bases from V and 2 bases from J; bases unmatched to any gene: 8.

This rearrangement joins TRBV27 to TRBJ2-7; D is undetermined. The CDR3 covers 13 residues. Germline loops: CDR1 MNHEY, CDR2 SMNVEV (reference sequence). V was trimmed by 3 bases and J by 2 bases, leaving 8 bases between them. CDR3 residues: CASSFLGAYEQYF. CDR3 coding DNA: TGTGCCAGCAGTTTCCTCGGAGCCTACGAGCAGTACTTC.

The chain recombines TRBV18 with TRBJ2-3; possible D gene TRBD2, 6 bases. This CDR3 is built from 16 residues. The ends were cut back, 3 bases at V and 1 base at J, with 14 bases in the middle. The germline V gene encodes CDR1 KGHSH and CDR2 LQKENI. The DNA for the CDR3 is TGTGCCAGCTCACCTCGGACTAATAGGGGCACAGATACGCAGTATTTT. Translation gives CASSPRTNRGTDTQYF.

This sequence joins TRBV5-1 and TRBJ2-5; TRBD2 agrees at 10 bases. The CDR3 totals 16 residues. J was trimmed by 4 bases and V by 2 bases; bases with no gene match: 8. The germline gives CDR1 SGHRS, CDR2 YFSETQ. CDR3 sequence: CASSFMLAGAGETQYF. The CDR3 DNA is TGCGCCAGCAGCTTCATGCTAGCGGGAGCAGGAGAGACCCAGTACTTC.

The chain recombines TRBV18 with TRBJ2-1, with 7 bases fitting TRBD1. Trimming took 6 bases from V and 1 from J; bases not matched to a gene: 9. The CDR3 loop spans 16 amino acids. The germline V gene has CDR1 KGHSH and CDR2 LQKENI. CDR3 nucleotide sequence: TGTGCCAGCTCCCAAATAGGGGGCGCGTCCTACAATGAGCAGTTCTTC. As protein: CASSQIGGASYNEQFF.

The gene calls are TRBV15 and TRBJ2-7; D possibly matches TRBD1 or TRBD2 (5 bases each). CDR3 length: 15 amino acids. The germline V gene has CDR1 LNHNV and CDR2 YYDKDF (reference sequence). Trimming shortened V by 5 bases and J by 6 bases, and 20 bases separated the two germline ends. CDR3 loop: CATSRRNEGLGEQYF. CDR3 sequence (DNA): TGTGCCACCAGCCGTCGGAATGAGGGGTTAGGCGAGCAGTACTTC.

The rearrangement uses TRBV5-1 and TRBJ1-1; D unclear. With 0 bases removed from V and 8 bases from J, the gap between germline ends came to 11 bases. Germline V gene data show CDR1 as SGHRS and CDR2 as YFSETQ. This CDR3 contains 13 residues. Here the CDR3 DNA reads TGCGCCAGCAGCTTGGTGGTTTCCACCGAAGCTTTCTTT. This translates into CASSLVVSTEAFF.

This chain joins TRBV6-6 and TRBJ2-4; the match to TRBD1 covers 7 bases. V lost 6 bases, J lost 10 bases, and 3 bases stayed unmatched. Looked up from germline, CDR1 is MNHNY and CDR2 is SVGAGI (reference sequence). The CDR3 has 11 residues. The CDR3 sequence is CASRGGPIQYF. In nucleotides, the CDR3 is TGTGCCAGCAGAGGGGGCCCGATTCAGTACTTC.

The rearrangement uses TRBV12-5 and TRBJ2-2; 10 bases line up with TRBD1. V was pared by 1 base and J by 7 bases, with 9 bases of the junction left unmatched. The germline V gene has CDR1 LGHNT and CDR2 FRNRAP. This CDR3 contains 17 residues. The CDR3 loop reads CASGLDSGQGKIGELFF. The CDR3 coding sequence is TGTGCTAGTGGTTTGGACTCGGGACAGGGGAAGATCGGGGAGCTGTTTTTT.

The chain has TRBV6-6 and TRBJ2-1; 7 bases match TRBD2. After removal of 1 base from V and 1 base from J, the junction contained 4 bases not matched to a gene. The CDR3 spans 16 residues. Germline CDR1 is MNHNY and CDR2 is SVGAGI (reference sequence). CDR3 bases: TGTGCCAGCAGTTACTTAAGCGGGACGTCCTACAATGAGCAGTTCTTC. Translating it yields CASSYLSGTSYNEQFF.

The V and J genes are TRBV28 and TRBJ2-5; D unresolved. The V and J ends lost 8 bases and 5 bases respectively, with 12 bases between them. CDR3 length: 12 amino acids. The germline gives CDR1 MDHEN, CDR2 SYDVKM. DNA for the CDR3: TGTGCCAGCTGCGTCCGCTGGGAGACCCAGTACTTC. Protein: CASCVRWETQYF. The full variable domain, rest sourced from reference TRBV28 and TRBJ2-5, is DVKVTQSSRYLVKRTGEKVFLECVQDMDHENMFWYRQDPGLGLRLIYFSYDVKMKEKGDIPEGYSVSREKKERFSLILESASTNQTSMYLCASCVRWETQYFGPGTRLLVL.

This rearrangement joins TRBV7-6 to TRBJ2-7; D possibly corresponds to TRBD2 (6 bases). Germline V gives CDR1 SGHVS, CDR2 FNYEAQ. This CDR3 spans 16 amino acids. Trimming shortened V by 0 bases and J by 3 bases, and 15 bases separated the two germline ends. CDR3 bases: TGTGCCAGCAGCTTAGCGGGGACGAACGGGGGCTACGAGCAGTACTTC. This encodes CASSLAGTNGGYEQYF.

This sequence joins TRBV29-1 and TRBJ1-5; D gene uncertain. With 7 bases removed from V and 4 bases from J, the gap between germline ends came to 11 bases. The CDR3 runs 12 residues. CDR1 and CDR2 from the germline V gene are SQVTM and ANQGSEA. CDR3 sequence: CSALAANQPQHF. The CDR3 region has the DNA TGCAGCGCCCTGGCAGCAAATCAGCCCCAGCATTTT.

The V gene is TRBV7-6, the J gene TRBJ2-1, with unresolved D. CDR1 and CDR2 (germline): SGHVS, FNYEAQ. The CDR3 spans 13 residues. The V end was cut by 0 bases, the J end by 10 bases, with 10 bases between. The CDR3 here is CASSLALGLEQFF. The CDR3 bases are TGTGCCAGCAGCTTAGCGCTAGGATTGGAGCAGTTCTTC.

The J gene is TRBJ2-3, the V gene TRBV19, with D perhaps given as TRBD1 or TRBD2 (5 bases each). The V gene lost 4 bases and the J gene lost 2 bases, with 13 bases spanning the gap. CDR3 size: 15 residues. The germline gives CDR1 LNHDA, CDR2 SQIVND (reference sequence). The CDR3 loop reads CASSNRDASTDTQYF. CDR3 bases: TGTGCCAGTAGTAACCGGGACGCATCCACAGATACGCAGTATTTT.

This clone was seen once. The rearrangement links TRBV28 to TRBJ1-1; 9 bases are shared with TRBD1. V was clipped by 6 bases and J by 0 bases; unmatched bases: 11. The CDR3 covers 17 residues. Germline V lookup: CDR1 MDHEN, CDR2 SYDVKM. CDR3 nucleotide sequence: TGTGCCAGCAGGGAGACCGGGACAGGGCGTATGAACACTGAAGCTTTCTTT. Encoded protein: CASRETGTGRMNTEAFF. Variable domain in full (rest from reference TRBV28 and TRBJ1-1): DVKVTQSSRYLVKRTGEKVFLECVQDMDHENMFWYRQDPGLGLRLIYFSYDVKMKEKGDIPEGYSVSREKKERFSLILESASTNQTSMYLCASRETGTGRMNTEAFFGQGTRLTVV.

The rearrangement uses TRBV28 and TRBJ2-7, with 7 bases identical to TRBD2. CDR3 length: 17 amino acids. Germline V gives CDR1 MDHEN, CDR2 SYDVKM. With V trimmed by 4 bases and J by 0 bases, 12 bases remained unmatched. As DNA, the CDR3 is TGTGCCAGCAGTTCGCCCTCTGAGGGCGGGAGCTCCTACGAGCAGTACTTC. The encoded protein is CASSSPSEGGSSYEQYF.

This clone occurred a few times. This chain uses TRBV6-5 with TRBJ2-5, with D uncertain. Trimming took off 10 bases at V and 1 base at J, with 10 bases between the two ends. Germline V gene data show CDR1 as MNHEY and CDR2 as SVGAGI. The CDR3 covers 12 residues. In DNA form, the CDR3 reads TGTGCCACAAGAGCCCCCCAAGAGACCCAGTACTTC. This gives the protein CATRAPQETQYF.

Only one count was recorded for this clone. The chain links TRBV2 to TRBJ1-5; no definite D call. V lost 2 bases and J 0 bases, leaving 5 bases between the germline ends. The CDR3 has 14 residues. CDR1 is SNHLY, CDR2 FYNNEI, per germline. CDR3: CASSEQTSNQPQHF. The CDR3 coding sequence is TGTGCCAGCAGTGAACAGACTAGCAATCAGCCCCAGCATTTT.

This clone was seen just once. The gene calls are TRBV10-3 and TRBJ2-7; TRBD2 aligns across 14 bases. Germline assignment: CDR1 ENHRY and CDR2 SYGVKD. The junction had 7 bases not matched to a gene; V was cut back by 3 bases and J by 0 bases. The CDR3 extends over 18 amino acids. The CDR3: CAISEYGLAGGSSYEQYF. CDR3 sequence (DNA): TGTGCCATCAGTGAATACGGACTAGCGGGGGGCAGCTCCTACGAGCAGTACTTC.

This clone was counted once. The chain employs TRBV11-2 and TRBJ2-5; D not resolved. The V gene lost 5 bases and the J gene lost 5 bases, with 9 bases spanning the gap. CDR1 is SGHAT, CDR2 FQNNGV, per germline. The CDR3 length is 12 residues. In DNA form, the CDR3 reads TGTGCCAGCAGCCCCCTAGGGGAGACCCAGTACTTC. Translation gives CASSPLGETQYF. The whole variable domain, remainder taken from reference TRBV11-2 and TRBJ2-5, is EAGVAQSPRYKIIEKRQSVAFWCNPISGHATLYWYQQILGQGPKLLIQFQNNGVVDDSQLPKDRFSAERLKGVDSTLKIQPAKLEDSAVYLCASSPLGETQYFGPGTRLLVL.

This clone was counted a single time. Written as DNA, the CDR3 is TGTGCCAGCAGCTCCCGGGTCCCCAACGAGCAGTACTTC. Translating it yields CASSSRVPNEQYF. The V gene is TRBV7-9, the J gene TRBJ2-7; D is undetermined. This CDR3 spans 13 amino acids. Germline V CDR1 and CDR2: SEHNR, FQNEAQ (reference sequence). The ends were cut back, 4 bases at V and 5 bases at J, with 12 bases in the middle.

The J gene is TRBJ2-5, the V gene TRBV30, with 7 bases lining up with TRBD2. Germline V CDR1 and CDR2: GTSNPN, SVGIG (reference sequence). The CDR3 loop spans 13 amino acids. The V gene end was trimmed by 5 bases and the J gene end by 0 bases; junction bases not matched to a gene: 3. CDR3 coding DNA: TGTGCCTGGTGCGGGAGAAACCAAGAGACCCAGTACTTC. It specifies CAWCGRNQETQYF.